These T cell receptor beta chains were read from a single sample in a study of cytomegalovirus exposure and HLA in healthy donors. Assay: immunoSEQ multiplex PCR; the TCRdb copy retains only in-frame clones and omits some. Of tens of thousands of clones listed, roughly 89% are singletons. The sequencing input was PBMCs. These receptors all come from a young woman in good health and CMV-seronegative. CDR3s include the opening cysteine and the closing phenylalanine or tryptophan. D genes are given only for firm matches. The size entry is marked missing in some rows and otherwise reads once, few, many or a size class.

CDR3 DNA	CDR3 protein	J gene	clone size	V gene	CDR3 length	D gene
TGTGCCAGCAGCTTTACAGACAGCTACAATGAGCAGTTCTTC	CASSFTDSYNEQFF	TRBJ2-1	.	TRBV7-8	14	.
TGTGCCAGCACCCGGCAGAGGACAGGCAATCAGCCCCAGCATTTT	CASTRQRTGNQPQHF	TRBJ1-5	.	TRBV6-1	15	.
TGTGCCAGCAGCTTAGTCTCTGGAGCTCGCACAGATACGCAGTATTTT	CASSLVSGARTDTQYF	TRBJ2-3	.	TRBV11-2	16	.
TGTGCCAGCAGACACACAGGGACGAACACTGAAGCTTTCTTT	CASRHTGTNTEAFF	TRBJ1-1	once	TRBV16	14	.
TGTGCCAGCAGCCTAGCGGCGACTTTCAATGAGCAGTTCTTC	CASSLAATFNEQFF	TRBJ2-1	.	TRBV9	14	TRBD2
TGTGCCAGCAGCGTAGGTGGGACAGGAACGCAGTATTTT	CASSVGGTGTQYF	TRBJ2-3	once	TRBV9	13	TRBD1
TGTGCCATCCCTCGACCGGGACAGAGTACCGGGGAGCTGTTTTTT	CAIPRPGQSTGELFF	TRBJ2-2	.	TRBV7-9	15	TRBD1
TGTGCCAGCTCACCAGACAGGAATCAGCCCCAGCATTTT	CASSPDRNQPQHF	TRBJ1-5	.	TRBV18	13	.
TGTGCTAGCAGCTTAGCCAGGGGGGACCTCAATGAGCAGTTCTTC	CASSLARGDLNEQFF	TRBJ2-1	.	TRBV7-7	15	.
TGTGCCAGCAGTTCCATGATTACAGGGAACACTGAAGCTTTCTTT	CASSSMITGNTEAFF	TRBJ1-1	.	TRBV28	15	.
TGTGCCAGCAGGGATAGGACTAGCGGTTTTGACACAGATACGCAGTATTTT	CASRDRTSGFDTDTQYF	TRBJ2-3	.	TRBV6-4	17	TRBD2
TGTGCCAGCTCACCACCGTACAATATGAACACTGAAGCTTTCTTT	CASSPPYNMNTEAFF	TRBJ1-1	.	TRBV18	15	.
TGTGCCAGCAGCTCGGCCGGGACAGGGTATAGCCGCGCCGGCACAGATACGCAGTATTTT	CASSSAGTGYSRAGTDTQYF	TRBJ2-3	.	TRBV7-6	20	TRBD1
TGTGCCAGTAGTATAGGCCTAGGGACCCAGTACTTC	CASSIGLGTQYF	TRBJ2-5	.	TRBV19	12	.
TGCAGCGTCTACGGACAGGTGGGGAACACTGAAGCTTTCTTT	CSVYGQVGNTEAFF	TRBJ1-1	.	TRBV29-1	14	TRBD1
TGTGCCAGCAGTCCCGCTTTGGGGCCTTACAATGAGCAGTTCTTC	CASSPALGPYNEQFF	TRBJ2-1	.	TRBV27	15	.
TGTGCCAGCAGGCGACAGGCCTCTAGCACAGATACGCAGTATTTT	CASRRQASSTDTQYF	TRBJ2-3	.	TRBV11-2	15	.
TGTGCCAGTAGTGACACGGAGGTCCACACCTTC	CASSDTEVHTF	TRBJ1-2	.	TRBV19	11	.